This T cell receptor (beta chain) was captured in a study of Ad26.COV2.S vaccination and SARS-CoV-2 variants. J gave up 0 bases and V 7 bases, and 9 bases lay outside the gene matches. Germline V lookup: CDR1 MDHEN, CDR2 SYDVKM. The CDR3 is 16 amino acids. Findings and caveats of the study: Quantification of TCR breadth and depth may have yielded underestimates of total T cell responses.

As regards this clone: Its matching antigen is unknown.

Generated by immunoSEQ multiplex PCR, the TCRdb table keeps only in-frame clones and is missing some. This table has some 640,000 clones, 70% to 90% appearing once. Treatment reported: about 20 received Ad26.COV2.S at low or high dose, single or two shots; a few received placebo; per-sample allocation not given. Samples were taken on day 63 after the first vaccine or placebo injection. The sequence came from a person aged 18 to 65 who received the Ad26.COV2.S COVID-19 vaccine or a placebo. This chain joins TRBV28 and TRBJ1-3, with 7 bases that match TRBD1. This sample comprised peripheral blood, obtained in a trial of Ad26.COV2.S vaccine versus placebo. CDR3 in DNA: TGTGCCAGCACCACAGGGGAAAAGTACTCTGGAAACACCATATATTTT. This codes for CASTTGEKYSGNTIYF.